These 30 T cell receptor beta chains were all obtained from the same sample, sequenced in a study of regulatory T cells in long-lasting Graves disease. Researchers made TCR beta libraries by using iRepertoire HTBI primers and running Arm-PCR on CDR3 regions. Via MiXCR, TCRdb re-called the multiplex PCR reads, giving one row per CDR3 protein. The table shows hundreds of thousands of distinct CDR3 sequences, with 15% occurring only once. Time point noted: newly diagnosed GD, antithyroid drugs for less than 3 months. RNA from PBMCs was the source of the TCR library. This specimen consisted of peripheral blood mononuclear cells (PBMCs), obtained at new diagnosis, from a patient treated with antithyroid drugs. Receptor source: a female donor with Graves disease.

This sequence joins TRBV3-1 and TRBJ2-4, with D tentatively TRBD1 (5 bases). Trimming removed 1 base at V and 1 base at J, with 8 bases between. Germline V gene data show CDR1 as LGHDT and CDR2 as YNNKEL (reference sequence). The CDR3 has 15 amino acids. The CDR3 DNA follows: TGTGCCAGCAGCCAAGCTGCAGGGGCCAAAAACATTCAGTACTTC. Amino acid sequence: CASSQAAGAKNIQYF. The entire variable domain, with the rest obtained from reference TRBV3-1 and TRBJ2-4, is as follows: DTAVSQTPKYLVTQMGNDKSIKCEQNLGHDTMYWYKQDSKKFLKIMFSYNNKELIINETVPNRFSPKSPDKAHLNLHINSLELGDSAVYFCASSQAAGAKNIQYFGAGTRLSVL.

This clonotype was detected ten times or more. V is TRBV20-1 and J is TRBJ1-5, with D tentatively TRBD1 (5 bases). The germline gives CDR1 DFQATT, CDR2 SNEGSKA (reference sequence). Deletions cut 4 bases from V and 7 bases from J, with 26 bases between. The CDR3 sequence is 17 residues long. CDR3 loop: CSANPLGKGSGGQPQHF. The CDR3 region has the DNA TGCAGTGCTAATCCCTTAGGTAAGGGGAGCGGCGGACAGCCCCAGCATTTT.

Many counts were recorded for this clonotype. The J gene is TRBJ1-3, the V gene TRBV3-1; 8 nucleotides align to TRBD1. Germline CDR1 is LGHDT and CDR2 is YNNKEL (reference sequence). The CDR3 length is 14 residues. V shed 3 bases and J 6 bases; nucleotides not matched to a gene: 4. The CDR3 here is CASSHGQGENTIYF. As DNA, the CDR3 is TGTGCCAGCAGCCACGGACAGGGCGAAAACACCATATATTTT.

Concerning this clonotype: A much larger clone sits a single nucleotide away, making a read error possible. The CDR3, as DNA: TGTGCCAGCAGTTATTCGTTTGGGCGGTATAGCAATCAGCCCCAGCATTTT. Translation gives CASSYSFGRYSNQPQHF. The J gene is TRBJ1-5, the V gene TRBV12-3 or TRBV12-4; D is ambiguous. CDR3 length equals 17 residues. Between the trimmed V and J ends, which lost 4 bases and 0 bases, there was a span of 16 bases.

This clonotype has a count of ten or more. Relative to the germline gene, one junction end is altered; a read error may explain this. This chain connects TRBV28 to TRBJ2-1, with a tentative D call TRBD2 (5 bases). Germline assignment: CDR1 MDHEN and CDR2 SYDVKM. The CDR3 consists of 13 residues. In nucleotides, the CDR3 is TGTGCCAGCGGTTTTAGCGATGGGAGTGAGCAGTTCTTC. As protein: CASGFSDGSEQFF.

This clonotype was counted at least ten times. The rearrangement joins TRBV29-1 to TRBJ1-2; D not resolved. Trimming took off 3 bases at V and 6 bases at J, with 5 bases between the two ends. The germline V gene encodes CDR1 SQVTM and CDR2 ANQGSEA. The CDR3 runs to 10 residues. For the CDR3, the DNA is TGCAGCGTTGAGGAGGATGGCTACACCTTC. Its translation: CSVEEDGYTF. Full variable domain (outside the CDR3, taken from reference TRBV29-1 and TRBJ1-2): SAVISQKPSRDICQRGTSLTIQCQVDSQVTMMFWYRQQPGQSLTLIATANQGSEATYESGFVIDKFPISRPNLTFSTLTVSNMSPEDSSIYLCSVEEDGYTFGSGTRLTVV.

The chain carries TRBV4-3 and TRBJ2-4, with D possibly matching TRBD2 (6 bases). V lost 4 bases and J lost 2, with 18 bases in between. Germline assignment: CDR1 LGHNA and CDR2 YSLEER. The CDR3 length is 17 residues. CDR3 in amino acids: CASSLYVGGMSKNIQYF. Written as DNA, the CDR3 is TGCGCCAGCAGCCTGTACGTGGGGGGTATGTCCAAAAACATTCAGTACTTC.

This chain's CDR3 is CASSLWGQGRNTGELFF. The CDR3 DNA follows: TGTGCCAGCAGCTTGTGGGGACAGGGGAGGAACACCGGGGAGCTGTTTTTT. V is TRBV11-2 and J is TRBJ2-2, with 10 bases matching TRBD1. The junction had 5 bases not matched to a gene; V was cut back by 3 bases and J by 1 base. Germline assignment: CDR1 SGHAT and CDR2 FQNNGV. The CDR3 consists of 17 residues.

This clonotype was seen many times. The CDR3 protein is CASGQGQSNEKLFF. DNA of the CDR3: TGTGCTAGTGGCCAGGGACAGAGTAATGAAAAACTGTTTTTT. V is TRBV12-5 and J is TRBJ1-4; 7 positions match TRBD1. The CDR3 spans 14 residues. J gave up 4 bases and V 6 bases, and 5 bases lay outside the gene matches. The germline V gene has CDR1 LGHNT and CDR2 FRNRAP.

In this sample, this clonotype turned up once. It may be a read error: a sequence one base away is much more abundant. V gene TRBV6-2 or TRBV6-3 combines with J gene TRBJ2-7, with D perhaps matching TRBD2 (7 bases). The CDR3 has 13 residues. V lost 5 bases, J lost 6 bases, and 14 bases lay in between. In germline, CDR1 is MNHEY, CDR2 SVGEGT. CDR3 region: CASSTGGLCEQYF. The CDR3 coding sequence is TGTGCCAGCAGTACGGGGGGCCTCTGCGAGCAGTACTTC.

This clonotype was seen many times. This chain joins TRBV11-2 and TRBJ2-3; D is possibly TRBD2 (6 bases). The V gene lost 2 bases and the J gene lost 4 bases, with 19 bases spanning the gap. This CDR3 has 17 residues. Germline loops: CDR1 SGHAT, CDR2 FQNNGV. CDR3 region: CASSLPHQGLLADTQYF. CDR3 nucleotides: TGTGCCAGCAGCTTACCCCATCAGGGACTTTTAGCAGATACGCAGTATTTT.

The chain uses TRBV6-2 or TRBV6-3 and TRBJ2-7, with D tentatively TRBD1 or TRBD2 (6 bases each). There are 19 residues in the CDR3. Germline V gene lookup returns CDR1 MNHEY and CDR2 SVGEGT. Trimming left V 6 bases short and J 3 bases short, with 30 bases between. The CDR3: CASSPRAGGGTTSYYEQYF. The DNA of the CDR3 is TGTGCCAGCAGCCCCCGGGCCGGGGGCGGGACCACCTCCTACTACGAGCAGTACTTC.

This clonotype was recorded many times. The chain couples TRBV15 to TRBJ1-2, with 7 bases that match TRBD1. After removal of 5 bases from V and 4 bases from J, the junction contained 10 bases not matched to a gene. CDR3 size: 15 residues. The germline CDR1 and CDR2 sequences are LNHNV and YYDKDF (reference sequence). CDR3 loop: CATSDGTAVIYGYTF. The CDR3 DNA reads TGTGCCACCAGCGACGGGACAGCCGTGATCTATGGCTACACCTTC.

This clonotype was seen many times. In DNA, the CDR3 is TGCGCCAGCAGCCAAGACCCGACGAACTATGGCTACACCTTC. It yields the protein CASSQDPTNYGYTF. The rearrangement uses TRBV4-1 and TRBJ1-2, with D hard to call. The germline V gene encodes CDR1 MGHRA and CDR2 YSYEKL. The CDR3 loop spans 14 amino acids. V was trimmed by 0 bases and J by 2 bases, leaving 7 bases between them.

This clonotype came up a few times. With a much larger clone just one base away, this may be a read error. The chain carries TRBV2 and TRBJ1-1; a weak D match, TRBD1 (5 bases). CDR3 size: 14 residues. Germline V gene sequence: CDR1 SNHLY, CDR2 FYNNEI. CDR3 bases: TGTGCCAACAGTGGGGCGTTAATGAACACTGAAGCTTTCTTT. Translated: CANSGALMNTEAFF.

Only a few counts were recorded for this clonotype. The chain couples TRBV15 to TRBJ1-3; D is unclear. V dropped 1 base and J dropped 2 bases, with 9 bases sitting between them. The CDR3 covers 15 residues. The germline gives CDR1 LNHNV, CDR2 YYDKDF (reference sequence). The CDR3 sequence: CATSRVRSAGNTIYF. As DNA, the CDR3 is TGTGCCACCAGCAGAGTCAGGTCTGCTGGAAACACCATATATTTT.

This clonotype was counted at least ten times. The chain carries TRBV7-2 and TRBJ2-3; D not resolved. The CDR3 runs to 15 residues. CDR1 and CDR2 (germline): SGHTA, FQGNSA. With 6 bases removed from V and 1 base from J, the gap between germline ends came to 14 bases. The CDR3 region has the DNA TGTGCCAGCAGTGAGGTCTTTCAGGGCACAGATACGCAGTATTTT. Translating it yields CASSEVFQGTDTQYF.

This clonotype was counted at least ten times. CDR3 amino acids: CSGTTGSFYTEAFF. DNA for the CDR3: TGCAGCGGGACAACAGGGTCTTTTTACACTGAAGCTTTCTTT. The J gene is TRBJ1-1, the V gene TRBV20-1; a weak D match, TRBD1 (6 bases). This CDR3 region has 14 residues. CDR1 is DFQATT and CDR2 is SNEGSKA in the germline V gene (reference sequence).

The table lists this clonotype with many counts. The chain recombines TRBV2 with TRBJ2-7, with D hard to call. This CDR3 contains 13 residues. CDR1 and CDR2 (germline): SNHLY, FYNNEI. The V and J ends lost 1 base and 4 bases respectively, with 8 bases between them. The CDR3 spells CASSEGAEYEQYF. Here the CDR3 DNA reads TGTGCCAGCAGTGAAGGGGCGGAATACGAGCAGTACTTC.

This clonotype has ten or more counts. The rearrangement links TRBV11-2 to TRBJ2-5; D gene ambiguous. V shed 5 bases and J shed 5 bases, with 12 bases lying between them. The germline V gene has CDR1 SGHAT and CDR2 FQNNGV. The CDR3 length is 13 residues. The CDR3 nucleotides are TGTGCCAGCAGCGCGAGGTCTGGGGAGACCCAGTACTTC. Protein: CASSARSGETQYF.

This clonotype came up many times. The chain uses TRBV20-1 and TRBJ2-2, with no clear D. V was cut by 0 bases and J by 8 bases, with 10 bases left in between. CDR3 length equals 13 residues. The V gene's germline CDR1 is DFQATT and CDR2 SNEGSKA (reference sequence). The CDR3 spells CSARDNQLGELFF. CDR3 bases: TGCAGTGCTAGAGATAACCAACTAGGGGAGCTGTTTTTT.

The table lists this clonotype with many counts. V is TRBV5-1 and J is TRBJ2-3; no reliable D call. Germline CDR1 reads SGHRS; CDR2 reads YFSETQ. The V and J ends lost 7 bases and 5 bases respectively, with 17 bases between them. The CDR3 is made up of 14 amino acids. The CDR3 loop is CASDEKQPGDTQYF. In DNA form, the CDR3 reads TGCGCCAGCGATGAGAAACAGCCTGGAGATACGCAGTATTTT.

This clonotype was counted many times. The V call is TRBV12-3 or TRBV12-4, the J call TRBJ1-5; 10 bases align to TRBD1. V lost 5 bases and J lost 11; bases outside the gene matches: 15. This CDR3 is 16 amino acids long. The chain's CDR3 is CASSPPGQGILGTQHF. DNA of the CDR3: TGTGCCAGCAGTCCGCCGGGACAGGGGATCCTTGGGACCCAGCATTTT.

In its sample, this clonotype was seen a few times. V is TRBV7-2 and J is TRBJ2-3; D is unclear. CDR1 and CDR2 (germline): SGHTA, FQGNSA. The CDR3 is 13 amino acids. The V end lost 3 bases, the J end lost 7 bases, and 11 bases lay between the germline ends. This CDR3 is CASSFDARNTQYF. As DNA, the CDR3 is TGTGCCAGCAGCTTCGATGCCCGGAATACGCAGTATTTT.

The chain links TRBV6-1 to TRBJ2-3, with 8 bases that match TRBD2. CDR3 length: 18 amino acids. Per germline, CDR1 MNHNS and CDR2 SASEGT. Trimming at V came to 5 bases and at J to 4 bases, leaving 17 bases not matched to a gene. The CDR3 DNA reads as TGTGCCAGCAGTCCTTCCGGGAGCGGGAGATTTGAGTCAGATACGCAGTATTTT. This sequence encodes CASSPSGSGRFESDTQYF.

There are many counts of this clonotype. The chain recombines TRBV29-1 with TRBJ2-5, with 7 bases that match TRBD1. The CDR3 runs to 12 residues. Germline V gene lookup returns CDR1 SQVTM and CDR2 ANQGSEA. V lost 4 bases, J lost 6 bases, and 5 bases stayed unmatched. The CDR3 DNA reads TGCAGCGTTGGGGACAGCGGACAGACCCAGTACTTC. It encodes CSVGDSGQTQYF.

V gene TRBV11-2 combines with J gene TRBJ2-3; TRBD2 matches at 10 bases. V was clipped by 2 bases and J by 5 bases; unmatched bases: 7. The CDR3 covers 16 residues. Per germline, CDR1 SGHAT and CDR2 FQNNGV. The CDR3, as DNA: TGTGCCAGCAGCTTAACTAGCGGGACAGATGTAGATACGCAGTATTTT. Protein product: CASSLTSGTDVDTQYF. Based on the CDR3 plus reference TRBV11-2 and TRBJ2-3, the full variable domain is EAGVAQSPRYKIIEKRQSVAFWCNPISGHATLYWYQQILGQGPKLLIQFQNNGVVDDSQLPKDRFSAERLKGVDSTLKIQPAKLEDSAVYLCASSLTSGTDVDTQYFGPGTRLTVL.

CDR3 DNA sequence: TGTGCCAGCAGGCAAAGGTTAGGGACAGGGGCAGGGGAGGCTTTCTTT. It specifies CASRQRLGTGAGEAFF. This sequence joins TRBV12-3 or TRBV12-4 and TRBJ1-1, with 10 bases identical to TRBD1. With 6 bases clipped from V and 11 bases from J, the junction kept 18 bases outside the gene matches. The CDR3 length is 16 residues.

This clonotype showed up just a few times. V is TRBV4-1 and J is TRBJ2-7; the match to TRBD2 covers 15 bases. V was pared by 5 bases and J by 6 bases, with 11 bases of the junction left unmatched. This CDR3 has 17 amino acids. From germline, CDR1 is MGHRA and CDR2 YSYEKL. For the CDR3, the DNA is TGCGCCAGCAGCAGGACTAGCGGGAGGGCCCAGCTCCGCGAGCAGTACTTC. Its translation: CASSRTSGRAQLREQYF.

This clonotype was recorded only once. The junction departs from germline at one end; a sequencing error may be responsible. DNA for the CDR3: TGTGCCAGCACCTTGGGACTAGCGGGGGGGACATATGAGCAGTTCTTC. This sequence encodes CASTLGLAGGTYEQFF. The chain recombines TRBV5-6 with TRBJ2-1, with TRBD2 matching 16 bases. Germline V gene lookup returns CDR1 SGHDT and CDR2 YYEEEE. The CDR3 totals 16 residues.